What follows are 23 T cell receptor beta chains derived from one specimen sequenced in a study of neoadjuvant anti-PD-1 for oral cavity cancer. Time point meaning: after neoadjuvant nivolumab, at surgical resection. Produced via immunoSEQ multiplex PCR; TCRdb's table is partial and in-frame only. Of around 13,000 clones listed, 60% to 85% are singletons. Sequenced here: PBMCs, sampled after nivolumab (anti-PD-1) treatment. These receptors were obtained from a person aged 35-79 years with oral cavity squamous cell carcinoma.

The rearrangement uses TRBV28 and TRBJ1-2, with D perhaps TRBD1 (5 bases). V lost 6 bases and J 2 bases, leaving 10 bases between the germline ends. The CDR3 loop spans 13 amino acids. Germline V gene data show CDR1 as MDHEN and CDR2 as SYDVKM. CDR3 coding DNA: TGTGCCAGCAGGTTGACAGCCAACTATGGCTACACCTTC. As protein: CASRLTANYGYTF.

J is TRBJ1-4 and V is TRBV28, with D possibly matching TRBD1 (5 bases). V was pared by 3 bases and J by 11 bases, with 13 bases between. The CDR3 runs to 13 residues. Germline-derived CDR1 and CDR2 are MDHEN and SYDVKM. The CDR3 protein is CASSLGPGLKLFF. CDR3 nucleotides: TGTGCCAGCAGTTTGGGGCCGGGCCTTAAACTGTTTTTT.

This chain links TRBV5-1 with TRBJ2-5, with TRBD1 matching 9 bases. The V gene's germline CDR1 is SGHRS and CDR2 YFSETQ. The ends lost 0 bases at V and 5 bases at J; junction bases unmatched: 8. There are 16 residues in the CDR3. The CDR3 here is CASSLDPTGGMETQYF. CDR3 DNA: TGCGCCAGCAGCTTGGATCCGACAGGGGGGATGGAGACCCAGTACTTC.

This clone occurred a few times. Within the sample, other DNA sequences also encode this same CDR3. V is TRBV27 and J is TRBJ1-1; D possibly corresponds to TRBD1 (5 bases). The CDR3 is made up of 13 amino acids. Trimming took 3 bases from V and 4 from J, leaving 9 bases between them. Germline V gene data show CDR1 as MNHEY and CDR2 as SMNVEV (reference sequence). The CDR3 loop is CASSFQGSTEAFF. CDR3 DNA: TGTGCCAGCAGTTTCCAGGGAAGCACTGAAGCTTTCTTT.

The DNA of the CDR3 is TGCGCCAGCAGCTTGGTGGGCCCCGGGTATAGCGGGGAGCTGTTTTTT. This gives the protein CASSLVGPGYSGELFF. V is TRBV5-1 and J is TRBJ2-2, with D hard to call. The germline CDR1 and CDR2 sequences are SGHRS and YFSETQ. V lost 0 bases to trimming and J lost 7 bases, with 16 bases between them. The CDR3 contains 16 residues.

The chain employs TRBV6-5 and TRBJ1-1, with 8 nucleotides matching TRBD1. The germline CDR1 and CDR2 sequences are MNHEY and SVGAGI. The CDR3 totals 14 residues. Losses at the gene ends were 2 bases for V and 5 bases for J; bases not matched to a gene: 4. The CDR3 loop is CASSYQGAFTEAFF. The CDR3 DNA sequence: TGTGCCAGCAGTTACCAGGGGGCGTTTACTGAAGCTTTCTTT.

This clone turned up a few times. The chain links TRBV6-5 to TRBJ2-7; D call uncertain. The V gene's germline CDR1 is MNHEY and CDR2 SVGAGI. V lost 6 bases and J 3 bases, leaving 15 bases between the germline ends. The CDR3 is 14 amino acids. The CDR3 loop is CASSPFTADYEQYF. The CDR3 nucleotides are TGTGCCAGCAGCCCCTTTACCGCCGACTACGAGCAGTACTTC.

The V gene is TRBV11-2, the J gene TRBJ1-6; D is uncertain. Germline V gives CDR1 SGHAT, CDR2 FQNNGV. V was trimmed by 6 bases and J by 9 bases, leaving 18 bases between them. This CDR3 is 15 amino acids long. Written as DNA, the CDR3 is TGTGCCAGCAGGACTACTGGGAGGGTAGGTTCACCCCTCCACTTT. It specifies CASRTTGRVGSPLHF.

The rearrangement joins TRBV11-2 to TRBJ2-4; TRBD2 aligns across 7 bases. Germline-derived CDR1 and CDR2 are SGHAT and FQNNGV. Trimming at V came to 6 bases and at J to 3 bases, leaving 11 bases not matched to a gene. The CDR3 loop spans 16 amino acids. CDR3 coding DNA: TGTGCCAGCAGGACTAGCCCCGGGAGCCGCAAAAACATTCAGTACTTC. Amino acids: CASRTSPGSRKNIQYF.

The chain is built from TRBV5-8 and TRBJ2-5; 7 bases map to TRBD1. Per germline, CDR1 SGHTS and CDR2 YDEGEE. With 4 bases clipped from V and 0 bases from J, the junction kept 6 bases outside the gene matches. CDR3 size: 15 residues. The CDR3 sequence: CASSQGQTYQETQYF. The CDR3 bases are TGTGCCAGCAGCCAGGGACAGACGTACCAAGAGACCCAGTACTTC.

This sequence joins TRBV7-2 and TRBJ1-1; a weak D match, TRBD1 (6 bases). The V and J ends lost 0 bases and 1 base respectively, with 6 bases between them. Germline V CDR1 and CDR2: SGHTA, FQGNSA. This CDR3 is 14 amino acids long. CDR3 sequence (DNA): TGTGCCAGCAGCTTAGCAGGGGGGAACACTGAAGCTTTCTTT. It is translated as CASSLAGGNTEAFF. The whole variable domain, filled in from reference TRBV7-2 and TRBJ1-1, reads GAGVSQSPSNKVTEKGKDVELRCDPISGHTALYWYRQSLGQGLEFLIYFQGNSAPDKSGLPSDRFSAERTGGSVSTLTIQRTQQEDSAVYLCASSLAGGNTEAFFGQGTRLTVV.

The chain combines TRBV10-1 with TRBJ2-1, with 7 bases matching TRBD2. V gave up 4 bases and J gave up 4 bases; unmatched junction bases: 7. Germline V lookup: CDR1 WNHNN, CDR2 SYGVQD (reference sequence). The CDR3 loop spans 15 amino acids. CDR3 sequence: CASSVGGSEYNEQFF. The CDR3 DNA follows: TGCGCCAGCAGTGTGGGCGGGAGTGAATACAATGAGCAGTTCTTC.

The rearrangement links TRBV7-8 to TRBJ2-5, with no clear D. The CDR3 has 13 residues. The V and J ends lost 0 bases and 1 base respectively, with 3 bases between them. CDR1 SGHVS and CDR2 FQNEAQ come from the germline V gene. The CDR3 nucleotides read TGTGCCAGCAGCTTAGCGTCCCAAGAGACCCAGTACTTC. Translation gives CASSLASQETQYF.

The J gene is TRBJ1-1, the V gene TRBV6-6; D gene unclear. Germline V CDR1 and CDR2: MNHNY, SVGAGI (reference sequence). The CDR3 extends over 15 amino acids. The V and J ends lost 6 bases and 4 bases respectively, with 18 bases between them. CDR3 in DNA: TGTGCCAGCAGCCCGTTTTCCCGGAGGCGCACTGAAGCTTTCTTT. As protein: CASSPFSRRRTEAFF.

Points on this clone: Germline and junction disagree at one end, which may indicate a read error. This sequence joins TRBV5-1 and TRBJ2-1; D is perhaps TRBD2 (5 bases). Germline assignment: CDR1 SGHRS and CDR2 YFSETQ. The CDR3 spans 14 residues. The DNA for the CDR3 is TGCGCCAACAGCCCCAATCACCCCTGGGAGGAGCAGTTCTTC. Its protein is CANSPNHPWEEQFF.

The V call is TRBV6-1, the J call TRBJ2-2, with TRBD2 matching 13 bases. The trim removed 5 bases at V and 8 bases at J, leaving 2 bases unmatched. The germline gives CDR1 MNHNS, CDR2 SASEGT. This CDR3 is built from 14 residues. In nucleotides, the CDR3 is TGTGCCAGCAGTTGGACTAGCGGGGGTGGGGAGCTGTTTTTT. Protein: CASSWTSGGGELFF.

This sequence joins TRBV28 and TRBJ1-5; TRBD1 might be the D (6 bases). The germline CDR1 and CDR2 sequences are MDHEN and SYDVKM. The V end lost 1 base, the J end lost 4 bases, and 14 bases lay between the germline ends. This CDR3 is built from 16 residues. CDR3 sequence reads: CASSLLGGGRNQPQHF. CDR3 coding DNA: TGTGCCAGCAGTTTATTAGGGGGAGGAAGGAATCAGCCCCAGCATTTT.

This clone was observed a single time. V is TRBV7-9 and J is TRBJ1-2; 7 bases are shared with TRBD1. Germline V gene sequence: CDR1 SEHNR, CDR2 FQNEAQ (reference sequence). Unmatched junction bases numbered 10, after V lost 5 bases and J lost 4 bases. The CDR3 is 15 residues long. This CDR3 is CASSPPTGRGYGYTF. The CDR3, as DNA: TGTGCCAGCAGCCCCCCGACAGGGCGAGGCTATGGCTACACCTTC.

J is TRBJ1-5 and V is TRBV4-1; weak D call: TRBD1 (6 bases). This CDR3 spans 15 amino acids. CDR1 is MGHRA and CDR2 is YSYEKL in the germline V gene. With 4 bases removed from V and 1 base from J, the gap between germline ends came to 11 bases. The CDR3 DNA reads TGCGCCAGCAGCCCAGGGGATCGCAGCAATCAGCCCCAGCATTTT. Protein: CASSPGDRSNQPQHF.

This clone came up once. The chain links TRBV28 to TRBJ1-2; weak D call: TRBD1 (5 bases). The V end lost 5 bases, the J end lost 4 bases, and 14 bases lay between the germline ends. Germline CDR1 MDHEN, CDR2 SYDVKM. The CDR3 runs 14 residues. The CDR3 DNA is TGTGCCAGCAGTCCCCCCCAGGGCCTCTATGGCTACACCTTC. This gives the protein CASSPPQGLYGYTF.

The J gene is TRBJ2-1, the V gene TRBV5-1; a weak D match, TRBD1 (6 bases). The germline V and J ends were trimmed by 0 bases and 5 bases, with 15 bases remaining between them. The CDR3 extends over 16 amino acids. Looked up from germline, CDR1 is SGHRS and CDR2 is YFSETQ. The CDR3 DNA reads TGCGCCAGCAGCTTGGAGGGACACCAATTACACAATGAGCAGTTCTTC. The encoded protein is CASSLEGHQLHNEQFF.

This sequence joins TRBV30 and TRBJ1-5; no clear D. Germline V gives CDR1 GTSNPN, CDR2 SVGIG (reference sequence). Trimming pared 0 bases from V and 5 bases from J, leaving 8 bases between. The length of the CDR3 is 13 residues. DNA of the CDR3: TGTGCCTGGAGTGTAGGTGGGCATCAGCCCCAGCATTTT. Protein: CAWSVGGHQPQHF.

The genes are TRBV11-2 and TRBJ2-1; 7 bases are shared with TRBD2. The germline gives CDR1 SGHAT, CDR2 FQNNGV. V trimming: 2 bases; J trimming: 9 bases; junction bases outside the gene matches: 7. The length of the CDR3 is 14 residues. The CDR3 bases are TGTGCCAGCAGCTTATTGTGGGAGGGACGTGAGCAGTTCTTC. Its translation is CASSLLWEGREQFF.